This T cell receptor (beta chain) was retrieved from a study of blood T cell repertoires in COVID-19. Study information: The United States, Italy and Spain supplied acute and convalescent COVID-19 samples. From T cells, B-cell-depleted T cells, or PBMCs came the material, which was cDNA or gDNA.

The germline V gene has CDR1 SGDLS and CDR2 YYNGEE. This CDR3 has 17 amino acids. V lost 2 bases to trimming and J lost 0 bases; unmatched junction nucleotides: 9. Original processing notes: Estimation of nucleated cell counts was performed using reference gene primer amplification. TCRdb keeps only in-frame clones here, not all; method: immunoSEQ multiplex PCR. The V and J calls and clone size were taken over from that table, and D and trimming were inferred from the DNA. Here the sample spans about 210,000 clones, about four fifths being singletons. The specimen was peripheral blood. This sequence was found in a woman aged 35 to 49 with active or convalescent COVID-19. The rearrangement links TRBV9 to TRBJ2-3; 7 bases align to TRBD2. The CDR3 DNA is TGTGCCAGCAGCGTTTCCGTTAGCGGGCCTAGCACAGATACGCAGTATTTT. It codes for CASSVSVSGPSTDTQYF.